The rows below give T cell receptor beta chains drawn from one sample of a study of blood T cell repertoires in COVID-19. Assay used: immunoSEQ multiplex PCR; TCRdb lists only in-frame clones, some missing. This sample has about 51,000 clones, with roughly 80% found just once. Material: peripheral blood. These receptors were obtained from a human donor with acute or convalescent COVID-19. The donor label of this sample is uncertain. CDR3s include the opening cysteine and the closing phenylalanine or tryptophan. The D gene is left open where the match is weak. Rows may omit the clone size; those that give it use once, few, many or a size class.

CDR3: CASSSPRGGYTF
DNA: TGTGCCAGCAGTTCCCCCAGGGGTGGCTACACCTTC
J: TRBJ1-2
V: TRBV28
D: NA
size: once

CDR3: CATSEARGSYNEQFF
DNA: TGTGCCACCAGTGAGGCCAGGGGATCCTACAATGAGCAGTTCTTC
J: TRBJ2-1
V: TRBV24-1
D: NA
size: NA

CDR3: CASAGDGLNQPQHF
DNA: TGTGCCAGTGCAGGGGACGGACTCAATCAGCCCCAGCATTTT
J: TRBJ1-5
V: TRBV19
D: NA
size: NA

CDR3: CASRAQGLDTEAFF
DNA: TGTGCCAGCAGAGCTCAGGGGTTGGACACTGAAGCTTTCTTT
J: TRBJ1-1
V: TRBV19
D: NA
size: few

CDR3: CASSPPTPSPYNEQFF
DNA: TGTGCCAGCTCACCACCGACCCCTAGTCCCTACAATGAGCAGTTCTTC
J: TRBJ2-1
V: TRBV18
D: NA
size: NA

CDR3: CASGNQMNTEAFF
DNA: TGTGCTAGTGGCAATCAGATGAACACTGAAGCTTTCTTT
J: TRBJ1-1
V: TRBV12-5
D: NA
size: NA

CDR3: CASSSYSQETQYF
DNA: TGTGCCAGCAGTTCGTACTCCCAAGAGACCCAGTACTTC
J: TRBJ2-5
V: TRBV6-2/TRBV6-3
D: NA
size: NA

CDR3: CASSLGAGLNTEAFF
DNA: TGTGCCAGCAGCTTAGGAGCAGGCCTGAACACTGAAGCTTTCTTT
J: TRBJ1-1
V: TRBV7-9
D: NA
size: once

CDR3: CASREGQGSSPLHF
DNA: TGCGCCAGCAGGGAGGGGCAGGGAAGTTCACCCCTCCACTTT
J: TRBJ1-6
V: TRBV5-1
D: NA
size: NA

CDR3: CASSQDHSNQPQHF
DNA: TGCGCCAGCAGCCAAGATCATAGCAATCAGCCCCAGCATTTT
J: TRBJ1-5
V: TRBV4-3
D: NA
size: NA

CDR3: CASSESGTNEQYF
DNA: TGTGCCAGCAGTGAATCCGGGACAAACGAGCAGTACTTC
J: TRBJ2-7
V: TRBV25-1
D: NA
size: NA

CDR3: CASSHGVANTGELFF
DNA: TGTGCCAGCAGCCACGGGGTTGCGAACACCGGGGAGCTGTTTTTT
J: TRBJ2-2
V: TRBV11-3
D: NA
size: NA

CDR3: CASSPQGLRAEAFF
DNA: TGTGCCAGCAGCCCCCAGGGGCTGAGGGCTGAAGCTTTCTTT
J: TRBJ1-1
V: TRBV6-5
D: NA
size: NA

CDR3: CASSRGPYEQYF
DNA: TGTGCCAGCAGCAGGGGGCCCTACGAGCAGTACTTC
J: TRBJ2-7
V: TRBV9
D: TRBD1
size: NA

CDR3: CASSLGPTNEKLFF
DNA: TGTGCCAGCAGCTTAGGGCCAACTAATGAAAAACTGTTTTTT
J: TRBJ1-4
V: TRBV11-2
D: NA
size: NA

CDR3: CASSMGQGDNQPQHF
DNA: TGTGCCAGTAGTATGGGACAGGGGGACAATCAGCCCCAGCATTTT
J: TRBJ1-5
V: TRBV19
D: TRBD1
size: NA

CDR3: CASSLSGTGGNEKLFF
DNA: TGTGCCAGCAGCTTATCCGGGACAGGGGGTAATGAAAAACTGTTTTTT
J: TRBJ1-4
V: TRBV5-4
D: TRBD1
size: NA

CDR3: CAWGGQGNQPQHF
DNA: TGTGCCTGGGGGGGGCAGGGGAATCAGCCCCAGCATTTT
J: TRBJ1-5
V: TRBV30
D: NA
size: NA

CDR3: CASSSGLAGNNEQFF
DNA: TGTGCCAGCAGCTCGGGACTAGCGGGAAACAATGAGCAGTTCTTC
J: TRBJ2-1
V: TRBV5-6
D: TRBD2
size: NA

CDR3: CASTASGSFFGEQYF
DNA: TGTGCCAGCACGGCTAGCGGAAGCTTCTTCGGCGAGCAGTACTTC
J: TRBJ2-7
V: TRBV2
D: TRBD2
size: NA

CDR3: CASFRPRDRGYEQYF
DNA: TGTGCCAGTTTCAGGCCCCGGGACAGAGGGTACGAGCAGTACTTC
J: TRBJ2-7
V: TRBV19
D: TRBD1
size: NA

CDR3: CASSSSRDQGQETQYF
DNA: TGTGCCAGCAGCTCCTCTAGAGACCAGGGACAAGAGACCCAGTACTTC
J: TRBJ2-5
V: TRBV5-8
D: NA
size: NA

CDR3: CASRSGGAGLDEQYF
DNA: TGCGCCAGCAGGAGCGGGGGGGCGGGGCTAGACGAGCAGTACTTC
J: TRBJ2-7
V: TRBV10-2
D: TRBD2
size: NA

CDR3: CASTTGLGSYNEQFF
DNA: TGTGCCAGCACCACCGGACTAGGCTCCTACAATGAGCAGTTCTTC
J: TRBJ2-1
V: TRBV27
D: TRBD2
size: NA

CDR3: CASSLVSGASAEQYF
DNA: TGTGCCAGCAGCTTAGTGAGCGGAGCCAGCGCCGAGCAGTACTTC
J: TRBJ2-7
V: TRBV7-9
D: NA
size: NA

CDR3: CASSQGDREETQYF
DNA: TGTGCCAGCAGCCAGGGGGACAGAGAAGAGACCCAGTACTTC
J: TRBJ2-5
V: TRBV4-2
D: TRBD1
size: NA

CDR3: CASPMGGANEQFF
DNA: TGTGCCAGCCCGATGGGCGGGGCCAATGAGCAGTTCTTC
J: TRBJ2-1
V: TRBV7-9
D: NA
size: NA

CDR3: CASSHLVAEAPEQYF
DNA: TGTGCCAGCTCACACCTCGTGGCGGAGGCTCCCGAGCAGTACTTC
J: TRBJ2-7
V: TRBV18
D: NA
size: NA

CDR3: CASSLAAAREQFF
DNA: TGTGCCAGCAGCTTAGCGGCGGCGCGGGAGCAGTTCTTC
J: TRBJ2-1
V: TRBV7-2
D: NA
size: NA

CDR3: CASNRQGPHDEQYF
DNA: TGTGCCAGTAACCGACAGGGGCCGCACGACGAGCAGTACTTC
J: TRBJ2-7
V: TRBV7-8
D: TRBD1
size: NA

CDR3: CASSHSGTGEYEQYF
DNA: TGCGCCAGCAGCCACTCCGGGACAGGGGAATACGAGCAGTACTTC
J: TRBJ2-7
V: TRBV4-3
D: TRBD1
size: NA

CDR3: CASSPGNRAMGYTF
DNA: TGTGCCAGCTCACCAGGAAACAGAGCTATGGGCTACACCTTC
J: TRBJ1-2
V: TRBV18
D: NA
size: NA

CDR3: CASSVAASGELFF
DNA: TGTGCCAGCAGCGTAGCAGCGTCAGGGGAGCTGTTTTTT
J: TRBJ2-2
V: TRBV9
D: NA
size: few

CDR3: CASSGRYEANYGYTF
DNA: TGTGCCAGTTCGGGAAGGTACGAAGCTAACTATGGCTACACCTTC
J: TRBJ1-2
V: TRBV19
D: NA
size: NA

CDR3: CASSRGGIQETQYF
DNA: TGTGCCAGCAGCCGGGGGGGGATCCAAGAGACCCAGTACTTC
J: TRBJ2-5
V: TRBV3-1/TRBV3-2
D: TRBD2
size: NA

CDR3: CASSAGTDYLYANVLTF
DNA: TGTGCCAGCAGCGCAGGGACAGACTACCTTTACGCCAACGTCCTGACTTTC
J: TRBJ2-6
V: TRBV9
D: TRBD1
size: few

CDR3: CASSLHGKGGNTIYF
DNA: TGTGCCAGCAGTTTGCACGGGAAGGGAGGAAACACCATATATTTT
J: TRBJ1-3
V: TRBV28
D: NA
size: NA

CDR3: CASSLVGGTDTQYF
DNA: TGTGCCAGCAGCTTAGTAGGGGGCACAGATACGCAGTATTTT
J: TRBJ2-3
V: TRBV7-2
D: NA
size: NA

CDR3: CASSQGVTGTSGRTTDTQYF
DNA: TGCGCCAGCAGCCAAGGTGTTACCGGGACTAGCGGAAGGACCACAGATACGCAGTATTTT
J: TRBJ2-3
V: TRBV4-3
D: TRBD2
size: NA

CDR3: CASSLTGDGTDTQYF
DNA: TGTGCCAGCAGCTTGACAGGGGACGGCACAGATACGCAGTATTTT
J: TRBJ2-3
V: TRBV11-3
D: TRBD1
size: NA

CDR3: CASSLIPELGYNGYTF
DNA: TGTGCCAGCAGCTTGATCCCGGAGCTAGGATATAATGGCTACACCTTC
J: TRBJ1-2
V: TRBV5-8
D: NA
size: NA

CDR3: CASTGGLDTEAFF
DNA: TGTGCCAGCACAGGGGGGTTAGACACTGAAGCTTTCTTT
J: TRBJ1-1
V: TRBV14
D: TRBD1
size: NA

CDR3: CASSQTGAPFSGNTIYF
DNA: TGCGCCAGCAGCCAGACAGGGGCGCCTTTTTCTGGAAACACCATATATTTT
J: TRBJ1-3
V: TRBV4-3
D: TRBD1
size: once

CDR3: CASSLGQGGETQYF
DNA: TGCGCCAGCAGCCTCGGACAGGGCGGGGAGACCCAGTACTTC
J: TRBJ2-5
V: TRBV5-1
D: TRBD1
size: NA

CDR3: CASSRSDPGEKKLFF
DNA: TGTGCCAGCAGCCGATCGGACCCGGGGGAGAAAAAACTGTTTTTT
J: TRBJ1-4
V: TRBV6-6
D: NA
size: NA

CDR3: CASSFLTGATVLYSNQPQHF
DNA: TGTGCCAGCAGTTTCTTGACAGGGGCCACCGTCCTTTATAGCAATCAGCCCCAGCATTTT
J: TRBJ1-5
V: TRBV28
D: TRBD1
size: few

CDR3: CASSLGTGGDGYTF
DNA: TGTGCCAGCAGCCTAGGGACAGGGGGCGATGGCTACACCTTC
J: TRBJ1-2
V: TRBV11-2
D: TRBD1
size: NA

CDR3: CASSSRTGTYNEQFF
DNA: TGTGCCAGCTCATCACGGACAGGGACCTACAATGAGCAGTTCTTC
J: TRBJ2-1
V: TRBV18
D: TRBD1
size: NA

CDR3: CASSIGVGTDTQYF
DNA: TGTGCCAGTAGTATCGGAGTGGGCACAGATACGCAGTATTTT
J: TRBJ2-3
V: TRBV19
D: NA
size: NA

CDR3: CASTRGLGEKLFF
DNA: TGTGCCAGCACCAGGGGGCTGGGGGAAAAACTGTTTTTT
J: TRBJ1-4
V: TRBV11-1
D: TRBD1
size: NA

CDR3: CASSLRRMDTEAFF
DNA: TGTGCCAGCAGCCTCAGGAGGATGGACACTGAAGCTTTCTTT
J: TRBJ1-1
V: TRBV3-1/TRBV3-2
D: NA
size: NA

CDR3: CASSFEGAWGYTF
DNA: TGTGCCAGCAGCTTCGAAGGGGCGTGGGGCTACACCTTC
J: TRBJ1-2
V: TRBV7-8
D: NA
size: once

CDR3: CASSLDRDTEAFF
DNA: TGTGCCAGCAGCTTAGATCGGGACACTGAAGCTTTCTTT
J: TRBJ1-1
V: TRBV7-6
D: NA
size: once

CDR3: CASNRQDSGNTIYF
DNA: TGTGCCAGCAACCGACAGGACTCTGGAAACACCATATATTTT
J: TRBJ1-3
V: TRBV11-3
D: NA
size: NA

CDR3: CASSLALGQGPFF
DNA: TGTGCCAGCAGTTTAGCTCTCGGACAGGGTCCCTTCTTC
J: TRBJ2-1
V: TRBV12-3/TRBV12-4
D: TRBD1
size: NA

CDR3: CASSPREGTGTEAFF
DNA: TGTGCCAGCTCACCGAGGGAGGGGACGGGCACTGAAGCTTTCTTT
J: TRBJ1-1
V: TRBV18
D: NA
size: NA

CDR3: CASSQQGGKDQPQHF
DNA: TGTGCCAGCAGCCAACAGGGGGGAAAGGATCAGCCCCAGCATTTT
J: TRBJ1-5
V: TRBV2
D: TRBD1
size: NA

CDR3: CASSVNPGGFTDTQYF
DNA: TGTGCCAGCAGTGTAAATCCAGGGGGCTTCACAGATACGCAGTATTTT
J: TRBJ2-3
V: TRBV6-1
D: TRBD1
size: NA

CDR3: CASSWSTAKPSQYF
DNA: TGTGCCAGCAGTTGGAGTACCGCTAAACCCTCGCAGTATTTT
J: TRBJ2-3
V: TRBV6-2/TRBV6-3
D: NA
size: NA